This T cell receptor beta chain was documented in a study of T cells in Graves' hyperthyroidism and ophthalmopathy (dated by TCRdb to the late 2010s). Regarding the study in general: Peripheral blood was sampled at the time of initial diagnosis, prior to any treatment. To identify TCR V-J signatures that set the groups apart, the researchers used a discovery cohort of roughly 100 patients, made up of under 45 with Graves' ophthalmopathy and some 56 with stable Graves' hyperthyroidism. Whether ophthalmopathy could be predicted prospectively was tested in an independent validation cohort made up of fewer than 20 hyperthyroidism patients plus 17 patients who later progressed to ophthalmopathy. The 75 to 100 discovery patients were divided at random into training and test sets in a 7:3 ratio. In addition, the study compared T-cell repertoires in thyroid tissue and in blood from roughly six Graves' hyperthyroidism patients. Following sampling, methimazole starting at 30 mg daily was given to hyperthyroidism patients, and high-dose intravenous methylprednisolone was given to ophthalmopathy patients. The paper describes TCR Vbeta CDR3 sequencing of about 140 peripheral blood samples, made up of roughly 40 ophthalmopathy patients, around 73 hyperthyroidism patients and 17 progressor patients.

This clonotype was seen repeatedly, ten times or more. No cognate antigen has been identified for it. The record has no base qualities; no much larger clone is one base away. From its cysteine to its phenylalanine, the CDR3 spans 15 amino acids. Here the CDR3 DNA is all that survives: 45 bases in frame from base 1. As encoded in the germline V gene, CDR1 is SGDLS while CDR2 is YYNGEE. The germline V end is reduced by 0 bases and the J end by 7 bases; junction bases left unmatched: 4. Study-level results and caveats: Most expanded thyroid clonotypes (frequency above 0.001) were also found in blood, which suggests that blood repertoires may mirror thyroid immune responses. No statistical method was used to set the sample size in advance, and investigators knew the group allocation. During validation, the model predicted progression to ophthalmopathy a median of around six months ahead of onset, with around 65% sensitivity and 72.22% specificity. A model built on a 13 V-J signature distinguished ophthalmopathy from stable hyperthyroidism, reaching roughly 88% sensitivity and approximately 83% specificity in cross-validation and 80%/75% in testing.

Stable Graves' hyperthyroidism was defined as no progression to ophthalmopathy during 18 months of follow-up. Hyperthyroidism patients were newly diagnosed, with disease duration under 2 months, and aged 18 to 65 years. Any patient with an uncontrolled infection, another autoimmune disease, pregnancy or lactation was excluded. Clinical symptoms, serum thyroxine and TRAb, thyroid ultrasound, and orbital computed tomography formed the basis for the diagnoses. PBMCs were separated from roughly 10 ml of fresh peripheral blood using Ficoll-Paque density gradient centrifugation. Total RNA was extracted using Trizol reagent, and RNA quality was assessed on an Agilent 2100 Bioanalyzer. The TCR beta CDR3 regions were amplified from RNA transcripts. The first round of RT-PCR for the TCR CDR3 was performed with the HTBI primer set and the Qiagen OneStep RT-PCR kit. The libraries were constructed in a second round of multiplex PCR and then size-selected and purified. The libraries were sequenced on an Illumina HiSeq2000 using paired-end 100 bp reads. The authors processed their data as follows. SOAPnuke was used to process the raw data, throwing out any read that contained adapters or uncalled bases, had a mean Phred below 15, or lacked an exact constant-primer or identifier match. COPE v1.2.5 was used to merge high-quality paired reads, and clonotypes were defined as unique nucleotide sequences. Clonotypes were aligned to IMGT TRBV, TRBD and TRBJ reference segments using MiTCR v1.1. The analysis was restricted to V-J combinations with a frequency above 0.0001, which together covered roughly 99% of the repertoires. A TCS score was defined as the ratio between F50 (clonal expansion) and ExV (chaos), using BLOSUM62-based TCRdist between CDR3 peptides within each V-J. Welch's t-statistics and random forest reduced around 550 V-J features to roughly 13, which were used in a naive Bayes classifier (R e1071). The similarity between thyroid and blood repertoires was quantified using the Morisita-Horn index. TCRdb applied fastp at Q25 and MiXCR to the public reads, then kept only in-frame beta chains. CDR3 protein sequences are deduplicated, and each keeps its most common genes and DNA. TCRdb, rather than the study authors, made the V and J calls. This sample comprises over 700,000 distinct CDR3 sequences, 30% to 40% of them detected only once. Of the sample, roughly 30% is held by the ten largest clones.

The rearrangement combines TRBV9 with TRBJ1-2, with 12 bases in between that match TRBD1. Sequenced input: blood. The clonotype comes from a woman aged 40 to 50 with Graves' hyperthyroidism. Here the CDR3 is given as CASSVGGQGAGGYTF. The nucleotides read TGTGCCAGCAGCGTAGGGGGACAGGGGGCCGGTGGCTACACCTTC. Where the CDR3 stops, the reference TRBV9 and TRBJ1-2 genes take over; the full variable domain is DSGVTQTPKHLITATGQRVTLRCSPRSGDLSVYWYQQSLDQGLQFLIQYYNGEERAKGNILERFSAQQFPDLHSELNLSSLELGDSALYFCASSVGGQGAGGYTFGSGTRLTVV.